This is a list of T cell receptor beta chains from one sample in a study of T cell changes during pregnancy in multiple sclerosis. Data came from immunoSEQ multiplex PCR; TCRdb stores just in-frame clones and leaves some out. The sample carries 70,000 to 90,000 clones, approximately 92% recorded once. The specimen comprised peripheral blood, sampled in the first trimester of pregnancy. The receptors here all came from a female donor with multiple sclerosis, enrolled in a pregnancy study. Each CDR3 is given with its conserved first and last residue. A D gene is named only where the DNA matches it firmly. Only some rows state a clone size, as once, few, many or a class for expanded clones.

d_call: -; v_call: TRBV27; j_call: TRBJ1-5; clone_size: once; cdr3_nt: TGTGCCAGCAGTTACACATCAAGCGGGCAGCCCCAGCATTTT; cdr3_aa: CASSYTSSGQPQHF
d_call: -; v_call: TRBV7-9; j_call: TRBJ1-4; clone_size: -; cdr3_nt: TGTGCCAGCAGCTCTTTGTCCGGGGGGTTTGGTGAAAAACTGTTTTTT; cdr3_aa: CASSSLSGGFGEKLFF
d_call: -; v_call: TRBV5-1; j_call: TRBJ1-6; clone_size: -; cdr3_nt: TGCGCCAGCAGCTTGGAGGAGGATTCACCCCTCCACTTT; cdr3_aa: CASSLEEDSPLHF
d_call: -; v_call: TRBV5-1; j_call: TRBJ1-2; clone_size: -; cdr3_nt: TGCGCCAGCAGCCTCAGACAGGCTGGCTATGGCTACACCTTC; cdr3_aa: CASSLRQAGYGYTF
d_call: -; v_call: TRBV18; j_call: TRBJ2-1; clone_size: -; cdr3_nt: TGTGCCAGCTCACCACAACAGGCCGACAATGAGCAGTTCTTC; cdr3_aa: CASSPQQADNEQFF
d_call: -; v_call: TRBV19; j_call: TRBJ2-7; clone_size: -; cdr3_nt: TGTGCCAGTAGTATCTTGGCAGATTCCTACGAGCAGTACTTC; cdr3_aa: CASSILADSYEQYF
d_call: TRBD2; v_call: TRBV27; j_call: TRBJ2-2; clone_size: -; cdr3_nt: TGTGCCAGCACCCCCAGGACTAGCGGGAGGGGAAGGGAGCTGTTTTTT; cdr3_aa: CASTPRTSGRGRELFF
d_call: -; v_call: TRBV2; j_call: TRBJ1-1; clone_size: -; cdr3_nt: TGTGCCAGCAGTGAGACCAGGAGGAGTGAAGCTTTCTTT; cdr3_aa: CASSETRRSEAFF
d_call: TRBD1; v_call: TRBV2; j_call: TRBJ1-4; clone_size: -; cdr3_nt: TGTGCCAGCAGGCCCATCGGACAGGGCCAGGGTGAAAAACTGTTTTTT; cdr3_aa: CASRPIGQGQGEKLFF
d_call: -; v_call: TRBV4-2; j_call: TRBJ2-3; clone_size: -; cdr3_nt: TGTGCCAGCAGCCAAGCGCCAGCGGTCCTCACAGATACGCAGTATTTT; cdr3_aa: CASSQAPAVLTDTQYF
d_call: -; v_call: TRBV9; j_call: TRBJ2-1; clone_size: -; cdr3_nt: TGTGCCAGCAGCCGCCAGAACAGGGAAAATGAGCAGTTCTTC; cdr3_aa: CASSRQNRENEQFF
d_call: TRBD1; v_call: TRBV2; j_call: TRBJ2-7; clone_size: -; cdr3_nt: TGTGCCAGCAGTCTCCGACAGGGGTTGTACGAGCAGTACTTC; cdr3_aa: CASSLRQGLYEQYF
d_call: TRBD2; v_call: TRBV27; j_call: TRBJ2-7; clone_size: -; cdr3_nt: TGTGCCAGCTCCTCTTGGGTAGCGGGAGGGTACGAGCAGTACTTC; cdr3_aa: CASSSWVAGGYEQYF
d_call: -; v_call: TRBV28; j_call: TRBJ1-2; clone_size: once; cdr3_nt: TGTGCCAGCTGGGCCAGGGGTCGGTATGGCTACACCTTC; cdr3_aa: CASWARGRYGYTF
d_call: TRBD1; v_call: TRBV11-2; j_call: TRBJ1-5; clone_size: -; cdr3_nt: TGTGCCAGCAGCCGGGGACAGGTGGGGAATCAGCCCCAGCATTTT; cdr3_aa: CASSRGQVGNQPQHF
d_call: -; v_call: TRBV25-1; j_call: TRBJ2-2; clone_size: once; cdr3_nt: TGTGCCAGCAGTGATATGGGGCGGAGCGACGGGGAGCTGTTTTTT; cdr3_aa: CASSDMGRSDGELFF
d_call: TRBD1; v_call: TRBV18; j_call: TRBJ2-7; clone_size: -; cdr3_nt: TGTGCCAGCTCACCCACAGGGGGAGGCGAGCAGTACTTC; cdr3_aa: CASSPTGGGEQYF
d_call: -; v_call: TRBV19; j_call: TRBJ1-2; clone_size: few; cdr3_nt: TGTGCCAGTGAAGTAAGGGGAACCTATGGCTACACCTTC; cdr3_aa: CASEVRGTYGYTF